This T cell receptor (beta chain) was profiled in a study of cytomegalovirus exposure and HLA in healthy donors. Study in general: In an early release, HLA-typed donors contributed about 79 million unique TCR sequences. Findings and caveats of the study: As a later analysis showed, a missense DCLRE1C variant was linked to trimming of TCR beta V- and J-genes. According to the study, 150 to 200 TCR beta chains were cytomegalovirus-associated.

Germline V gives CDR1 LNHDA, CDR2 SQIVND (reference sequence). Between the trimmed V and J ends, which lost 1 base and 4 bases, there was a span of 7 bases. The CDR3 runs to 14 residues. Vbeta (60) and Jbeta (13) primers were used in the PCR. TCRdb keeps only in-frame clones here, not all; method: immunoSEQ multiplex PCR. The sample lists some 240,000 clones, about 78% occurring once. This clone was recorded a few times. Antigen specificity is unknown. The chain is built from TRBV19 and TRBJ2-2, with a weak D call TRBD1 (6 bases). The origin of this receptor is a male donor in good health and CMV-seronegative. The sequenced material came from PBMCs. CDR3 amino acids: CASSIVRGTGELFF. CDR3 bases: TGTGCCAGTAGTATAGTCAGGGGCACCGGGGAGCTGTTTTTT.